The present TCR beta chain was sequenced within a study of blood T cell repertoires in COVID-19. Overall study context: The cDNA or gDNA used as material had been derived from T cells, B-cell-depleted T cells, or PBMCs.

TCRdb's table, derived via immunoSEQ multiplex PCR, lists solely in-frame clones and lacks some. The table lists more than 200,000 clones, 85% to 90% of them singletons. The CDR3 loop spans 13 amino acids. Germline values: CDR1 SGHDN, CDR2 FVKESK. Trimming shortened V by 0 bases and J by 3 bases, and 5 bases separated the two germline ends. This chain uses TRBV14 with TRBJ1-2; D remains unclear. The clonotype comes from a woman aged 60-70 years with COVID-19, enrolled during active disease. The sequenced sample was peripheral blood. CDR3 DNA: TGTGCCAGCAGCCAAGATCTCTACTATGGCTACACCTTC. Its translation is CASSQDLYYGYTF.